The 14 T cell receptor beta chains presented below share a single source sample, sequenced in a study of T cells in Graves' hyperthyroidism and ophthalmopathy. From RNA transcripts, TCR beta CDR3 regions were amplified. The primer set for the first-round RT-PCR of the TCR CDR3 was HTBI. In TCRdb, the multiplex PCR reads were re-called with MiXCR into one record per CDR3 protein. Of over 650,000 distinct CDR3 sequences in the sample, less than 20% were seen once. The sample comprised blood. The receptors derive from a young man with Graves' hyperthyroidism.

This clonotype was counted only a few times. The chain joins TRBV20-1 to TRBJ1-6; D is ambiguous. Trimming left V 0 bases short and J 9 bases short, with 12 bases between. Germline CDR1 and CDR2: DFQATT and SNEGSKA (reference sequence). The CDR3 sequence is 14 residues long. The CDR3 sequence is CSARDGRAGSPLHF. CDR3 nucleotide sequence: TGCAGTGCTAGAGATGGCCGTGCAGGTTCACCCCTCCACTTT.

This clonotype was found many times. This chain joins TRBV18 and TRBJ2-5; D perhaps matches TRBD2 (6 bases). Trimming removed 3 bases from V and 1 base from J, with 18 bases in between. There are 17 residues in the CDR3. The germline V gene has CDR1 KGHSH and CDR2 LQKENI. The CDR3 sequence: CASSPKVSVGLQETQYF. CDR3 DNA: TGTGCCAGCTCACCTAAGGTATCGGTGGGACTCCAAGAGACCCAGTACTTC.

This chain connects TRBV10-3 to TRBJ1-2; unclear D gene. The V end lost 3 bases, the J end lost 1 base, and 15 bases lay between the germline ends. The CDR3 runs to 16 residues. CDR1 is ENHRY, CDR2 SYGVKD, per germline. CDR3 sequence reads: CAISDFKDGGNYGYTF. For the CDR3, the DNA is TGTGCCATCAGTGATTTCAAGGATGGCGGTAACTATGGCTACACCTTC.

This clonotype has a count of ten or more. The rearrangement links TRBV28 to TRBJ2-5, with 8 bases lining up with TRBD1. Trimming removed 5 bases from V and 5 bases from J; junction bases left unmatched: 10. Germline lookup yields CDR1 MDHEN and CDR2 SYDVKM. This CDR3 region has 15 residues. CDR3 amino acids: CASSLNGQGEETQYF. CDR3 DNA sequence: TGTGCCAGCAGTCTAAATGGACAGGGAGAGGAGACCCAGTACTTC.

The gene calls are TRBV28 and TRBJ2-7; no clear D gene. Germline lookup yields CDR1 MDHEN and CDR2 SYDVKM. Trimming pared 6 bases from V and 1 base from J, leaving 13 bases between. CDR3 length equals 14 residues. This CDR3 reads CASSPLGPSYEQYF. DNA for the CDR3: TGTGCCAGCAGCCCACTCGGCCCTTCCTACGAGCAGTACTTC. The whole variable domain, remainder taken from reference TRBV28 and TRBJ2-7, is DVKVTQSSRYLVKRTGEKVFLECVQDMDHENMFWYRQDPGLGLRLIYFSYDVKMKEKGDIPEGYSVSREKKERFSLILESASTNQTSMYLCASSPLGPSYEQYFGPGTRLTVT.

The J gene is TRBJ1-4, the V gene TRBV24-1; D uncertain. Trimming left V 2 bases short and J 3 bases short, with 9 bases between. CDR1 and CDR2 from the germline V gene are KGHDR and SFDVKD. The CDR3 runs to 15 residues. CDR3 DNA: TGTGCCACCAGTGATTCGACACTCTCTAATGAAAAACTGTTTTTT. Translating it yields CATSDSTLSNEKLFF.

This clonotype was picked up many times. The rearrangement joins TRBV20-1 to TRBJ2-1, with 7 nucleotides matching TRBD1. CDR3 length equals 16 residues. The germline CDR1 and CDR2 sequences are DFQATT and SNEGSKA (reference sequence). Germline trimming cut 3 bases from V and 1 base from J; bases unmatched to any gene: 9. The CDR3 region has the DNA TGCAGTGCTAGGGACCCGGGACAGCGTTCCTACAATGAGCAGTTCTTC. This codes for CSARDPGQRSYNEQFF.

At least ten counts were recorded for this clonotype. The V gene is TRBV20-1, the J gene TRBJ2-1; unclear D gene. The germline CDR1 and CDR2 sequences are DFQATT and SNEGSKA (reference sequence). This CDR3 is built from 14 residues. V lost 0 bases and J lost 0, with 6 bases in between. This CDR3 is CSARDFSSYNEQFF. DNA for the CDR3: TGCAGTGCTAGAGATTTTAGCTCCTACAATGAGCAGTTCTTC.

This clonotype was recorded at least ten times. V and J are TRBV6-5 and TRBJ2-3; a weak D match, TRBD2 (6 bases). The CDR3 runs to 15 residues. Trimming cost V 2 bases and J 0 bases, with 9 bases left between them. Germline V gene data show CDR1 as MNHEY and CDR2 as SVGAGI. Here the CDR3 DNA reads TGTGCCAGCAGTTACGCGGGATCTAGCACAGATACGCAGTATTTT. Translation: CASSYAGSSTDTQYF.

There are many counts of this clonotype. J is TRBJ2-1 and V is TRBV28; 8 nucleotides match TRBD2. Trimming cost V 4 bases and J 7 bases; bases outside gene matches: 9. The CDR3 length is 15 residues. Germline V gives CDR1 MDHEN, CDR2 SYDVKM. CDR3 coding DNA: TGTGCCAGCAGTTCCCTCGGGAGGGCCGAAAATGAGCAGTTCTTC. Protein product: CASSSLGRAENEQFF.

The table lists this clonotype with a few counts. The chain has TRBV19 and TRBJ2-1; tentatively, D is TRBD2 (5 bases). Between the trimmed V and J ends, which lost 5 bases and 9 bases, there was a span of 26 bases. Germline V lookup: CDR1 LNHDA, CDR2 SQIVND (reference sequence). CDR3 length: 17 amino acids. This CDR3 is CASSLRTPGPRYREQFF. In nucleotides, the CDR3 is TGTGCCAGTAGTCTACGGACTCCTGGGCCGCGCTACCGTGAGCAGTTCTTC.

V and J are TRBV28 and TRBJ2-6, with D perhaps TRBD1 (6 bases). In germline, CDR1 is MDHEN, CDR2 SYDVKM. Trimming took off 8 bases at V and 0 bases at J, with 11 bases between the two ends. The length of the CDR3 is 15 residues. The CDR3 nucleotides read TGTGCCAGCGAGGAGGACAGCTCTGGGGCCAACGTCCTGACTTTC. It encodes CASEEDSSGANVLTF.

J is TRBJ2-2 and V is TRBV6-6; TRBD1 might be the D (7 bases). V lost 2 bases and J lost 6, with 10 bases in between. CDR1 and CDR2 (germline): MNHNY, SVGAGI (reference sequence). The CDR3 is made up of 14 amino acids. The CDR3, as DNA: TGTGCCAGCAGTTACCAGGGGGGCCCCGGGGAGCTGTTTTTT. It codes for CASSYQGGPGELFF.

This clonotype has more than one count but fewer than ten. The V gene is TRBV7-2, the J gene TRBJ1-4; TRBD1 matches 10 bases. Germline values: CDR1 SGHTA, CDR2 FQGNSA. This CDR3 is built from 13 residues. V was clipped by 5 bases and J by 11 bases; unmatched bases: 5. CDR3 residues: CASSQGQGRKLFF. Here the CDR3 DNA reads TGTGCCAGCAGCCAGGGACAGGGGCGGAAACTGTTTTTT. Supplemented by reference TRBV7-2 and TRBJ1-4, the full variable domain reads GAGVSQSPSNKVTEKGKDVELRCDPISGHTALYWYRQSLGQGLEFLIYFQGNSAPDKSGLPSDRFSAERTGGSVSTLTIQRTQQEDSAVYLCASSQGQGRKLFFGSGTQLSVL.